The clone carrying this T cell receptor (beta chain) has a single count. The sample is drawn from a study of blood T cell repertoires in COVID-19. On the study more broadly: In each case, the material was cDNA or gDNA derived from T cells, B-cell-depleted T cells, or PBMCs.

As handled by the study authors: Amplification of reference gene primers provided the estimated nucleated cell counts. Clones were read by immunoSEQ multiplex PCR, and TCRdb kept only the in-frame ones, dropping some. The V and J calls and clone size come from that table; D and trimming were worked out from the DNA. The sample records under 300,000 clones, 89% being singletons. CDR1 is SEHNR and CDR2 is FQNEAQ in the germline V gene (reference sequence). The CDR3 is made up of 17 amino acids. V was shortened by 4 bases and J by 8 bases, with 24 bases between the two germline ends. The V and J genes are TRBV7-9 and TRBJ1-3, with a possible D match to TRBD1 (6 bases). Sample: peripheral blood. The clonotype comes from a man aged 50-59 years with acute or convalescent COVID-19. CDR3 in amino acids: CASSYGVGGQKGDTIYF. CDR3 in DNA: TGTGCCAGCAGCTACGGGGTTGGGGGCCAAAAAGGAGACACCATATATTTT.